Listed below are T cell receptor beta chains from one sample, sequenced in a study of T cells after yellow fever vaccination. TCRdb reprocessed the 5' RACE reads via MiXCR and lists one record per CDR3 protein. The sample records about 50,000 distinct CDR3 sequences, 6% to 8% being singletons. The sequencing used CD8+ T cells sorted from PBMCs, collected around 16 days after the first yellow fever vaccination. Receptor source: a man younger than 35 who received the YFV17D yellow fever vaccine. Both conserved end residues are part of each CDR3. The order of the fields is V gene, clone size, D gene, J gene, CDR3 DNA, CDR3 protein. The D gene is left open where the match is weak. The size field is filled for only some rows; it gives once, few, many or a size class.

>TRBV6-2/TRBV6-3|few|.|TRBJ1-1
TGTGCCAGCAGTTACGAACCGTTAGGGGGAAGGAACACTGAAGCTTTCTTT
CASSYEPLGGRNTEAFF
>TRBV5-4|.|TRBD2|TRBJ2-3
TGTGCCAGCAGCTTTCCGTCTAGTGGCGGGGGGGCCCGCATAGATACGCAGTATTTT
CASSFPSSGGGARIDTQYF
>TRBV5-5|many|.|TRBJ2-7
TGTGCCAGCAGCCCCGTAACCTACTACGAGCAGTACTTC
CASSPVTYYEQYF
>TRBV9|many|.|TRBJ2-6
TGTGCCAGCAGCTTACTCACCGGGGCCAACGTCCTGACTTTC
CASSLLTGANVLTF
>TRBV5-1|.|TRBD1|TRBJ1-1
TGCGCCAGCAGCTTGGTTCCGGGACAGGGCACTGAAGCTTTCTTT
CASSLVPGQGTEAFF
>TRBV7-2|many|.|TRBJ1-2
TGTGCCAGCAGCTTAGCGCTTAGGGAGGAGGAGTATTTC
CASSLALREEEYF
>TRBV5-1|.|TRBD2|TRBJ2-1
TGCGCCAGCAGCTTGGGGACTAGCGGGGTAGCAAATGAGCAGTTCTTC
CASSLGTSGVANEQFF
>TRBV5-5|many|.|TRBJ2-7
TGTGCCAGCAGCGAGTCCTACGAGCAGTACTTC
CASSESYEQYF
>TRBV4-3|many|TRBD2|TRBJ2-4
TGCGCCAGCAGCCAAGAATTAGCGGGGGAAAACATTCAGTACTTC
CASSQELAGENIQYF
>TRBV10-1|few|.|TRBJ1-5
TGCGCCAGCAGTGAGTCTGACAGACGAAATCAGCCCCAGCATTTT
CASSESDRRNQPQHF
>TRBV4-1|many|.|TRBJ2-7
TGCGCCAGCAGCCGGACCATTTCTAACGAGCAGTACTTC
CASSRTISNEQYF
>TRBV6-2/TRBV6-3|.|TRBD2|TRBJ2-5
TGTGCCAGCACAAGACTAGCCTTCCAAGAGACCCAGTACTTC
CASTRLAFQETQYF
>TRBV30|few|TRBD2|TRBJ2-1
TGTGCCTGGAGGGGGGGGGAGGTTTTACCCTACAATGAGCAGTTCTTC
CAWRGGEVLPYNEQFF
>TRBV20-1|many|.|TRBJ1-6
TGCAGTGCTAGAGATCCGCTTGCCATTTCACCCCTCCACTTT
CSARDPLAISPLHF
>TRBV24-1|few|.|TRBJ2-1
TGTGCCACCAGGGGGGCTGGTTACAATGAGCAGTTCTTC
CATRGAGYNEQFF
>TRBV30|many|.|TRBJ2-2
TGTGCCTGGAGAACAGGGACCGGGGAGCTGTTTTTT
CAWRTGTGELFF
>TRBV29-1|.|.|TRBJ1-1
TGCAGCGTGGGTACAACATTAGCGGGGCCTGAAGCTTTCTTT
CSVGTTLAGPEAFF
>TRBV7-6|many|TRBD2|TRBJ2-2
TGTGCCAGCAGCCGGACTAGCGGGGGGGCGCTGGGCACCGGGGAGCTGTTTTTT
CASSRTSGGALGTGELFF
>TRBV7-8|few|.|TRBJ2-1
TGTGCCAGCAGCGGAGGGGCAGAGTACAATGAGCAGTTCTTC
CASSGGAEYNEQFF
>TRBV24-1|many|TRBD1|TRBJ2-3
TGTGCCACCAGTGATGACGGGACAGGGGACACAGATACGCAGTATTTT
CATSDDGTGDTDTQYF
>TRBV27|many|.|TRBJ1-1
TGTGCCAGCAGTTCCTGGGAAAACACTGAAGCTTTCTTT
CASSSWENTEAFF
>TRBV4-1|few|.|TRBJ2-7
TGCGCCAGCAGCCAAGTGCAGGGGGGTTACGAGCAGTACTTC
CASSQVQGGYEQYF
>TRBV6-2/TRBV6-3|many|TRBD2|TRBJ2-1
TGTGCCAGCAGTTTGACTAGCGGCTCCTACAATGAGCAGTTCTTC
CASSLTSGSYNEQFF
>TRBV5-1|once|TRBD1|TRBJ1-6
TGCGCCAGCAGCTTGAGGTACAGGGGGAATTCACCCCTCCACTTT
CASSLRYRGNSPLHF
>TRBV12-3/TRBV12-4|many|.|TRBJ2-1
TGTGCCAGCAGTTTTGATGAGCAGTTCTTC
CASSFDEQFF
>TRBV5-4|many|.|TRBJ2-3
TGTGCCAGCAGCTTGGACAGTTTGGCAGATACGCAGTATTTT
CASSLDSLADTQYF
>TRBV4-3|medium-sized|.|TRBJ1-3
TGCGCCAGCAGCCAAGATGGGGAATCCTCTGGAAACACCATATATTTT
CASSQDGESSGNTIYF
>TRBV6-5|many|.|TRBJ2-7
TGTGCCAGCAGTTACGGCGACGAGCAGTACTTC
CASSYGDEQYF
>TRBV6-4|.|.|TRBJ2-2
TGTGCCAGCAGTGCCGCCCCCCCATCCGGGGAGCTGTTTTTT
CASSAAPPSGELFF
>TRBV4-1|.|.|TRBJ2-2
TGCGCCAGCAGCCAAGGACACACCGGGGAGCTGTTTTTT
CASSQGHTGELFF
>TRBV6-4|many|.|TRBJ2-3
TGTGCCAGCAGTGAAGGAGGGGGGGCAGATACGCAGTATTTT
CASSEGGGADTQYF
>TRBV7-9|few|.|TRBJ2-7
TGTGCCAGCAGCTTAAGAGGAGACTACGAGCAGTACTTC
CASSLRGDYEQYF
>TRBV27|many|.|TRBJ2-4
TGTGCCAGCAGTTTACCAGGCGGAAACATTCAGTACTTC
CASSLPGGNIQYF
>TRBV27|many|.|TRBJ2-1
TGTGCCAGCAGTAAGTACAATGAGCAGTTCTTC
CASSKYNEQFF
>TRBV13|many|.|TRBJ1-2
TGTGCCAGCAGCTCAGTTAGACAGAACCTCTATGGCTACACCTTC
CASSSVRQNLYGYTF
>TRBV7-6|many|TRBD1|TRBJ2-7
TGTGCCAGCAGCGTCGTACAGGGGGCCTACGAGCAGTACTTC
CASSVVQGAYEQYF
>TRBV29-1|many|.|TRBJ2-3
TGCAGCGGGCGACGAGCAATCACAGATACGCAGTATTTT
CSGRRAITDTQYF
>TRBV7-2|many|TRBD1|TRBJ1-6
TGTGCCAGCAGATCCCCAGGGGGAGGTTCACCCCTCCACTTT
CASRSPGGGSPLHF
>TRBV20-1|many|.|TRBJ2-1
TGCAGTGCTAAGACGGGGGTGTATCTGTTCTTC
CSAKTGVYLFF
>TRBV9|many|TRBD2|TRBJ2-7
TGTGCCAGCAGCCGCGGGACTACTACCTACGAGCAGTACTTC
CASSRGTTTYEQYF
>TRBV16|many|TRBD1|TRBJ2-1
TGTGCCAGCAGCCAATCAGGGACAGGGGGATACAATGAGCAGTTCTTC
CASSQSGTGGYNEQFF
>TRBV20-1|many|TRBD1|TRBJ2-1
TGCAGTGCTAGAGATAACCAGGGGGCATGGAATGAGCAGTTCTTC
CSARDNQGAWNEQFF
>TRBV9|many|.|TRBJ2-5
TGTGCCAGCAGCGCGGGGAGGGGGCCGGGCGCAGAGACCCAGTACTTC
CASSAGRGPGAETQYF
>TRBV20-1|.|TRBD1|TRBJ2-4
TGCAGCGAACCGGGACAGGGGGTTTTGGGAGCCAAAAACATTCAGTACTTC
CSEPGQGVLGAKNIQYF
>TRBV5-5|many|.|TRBJ2-1
TGTGCCAGCACCCTTAACAAGAGCTCCTACAATGAGCAGTTCTTC
CASTLNKSSYNEQFF
>TRBV27|many|.|TRBJ1-2
TGTGCCAGCAGTCCGCTGACAGCCAGAAGTGGCTACACCTTC
CASSPLTARSGYTF
>TRBV29-1|few|.|TRBJ2-7
TGCAGCGTTGGGCAGGGATTTGGCTACGAGCAGTACTTC
CSVGQGFGYEQYF
>TRBV2|many|TRBD1|TRBJ2-1
TGTGCCAGCACCCCCCCAGGGGGCAATGAGCAGTTCTTC
CASTPPGGNEQFF
>TRBV12-3/TRBV12-4|.|TRBD1|TRBJ1-2
TGTGCCAGCAGTTCCGGACTTCAGGGGGCGGGCTATGGCTACACCTTC
CASSSGLQGAGYGYTF
>TRBV6-5|many|TRBD2|TRBJ2-3
TGTGCCAGCAGTTCAGGCGGGGGGGCCACAGATACGCAGTATTTT
CASSSGGGATDTQYF
>TRBV7-6|many|.|TRBJ2-7
TGTGCCAGCAGCTGGGGGATCTCCTACGAGCAGTACTTC
CASSWGISYEQYF
>TRBV6-1|many|.|TRBJ2-5
TGTGCCAGCAGCCTAGGGGGTCCTCGGGAGACCCAGTACTTC
CASSLGGPRETQYF
>TRBV7-9|many|TRBD2|TRBJ2-5
TGTGCCAGCAGCCAGCTCGGGGGGCAAGAGACCCAGTACTTC
CASSQLGGQETQYF
>TRBV19|many|TRBD1|TRBJ1-2
TGTGCCAGTAGTATAGCTGGGACAGAAGCCTATGGCTACACCTTC
CASSIAGTEAYGYTF
>TRBV23-1|many|.|TRBJ1-5
TGCGCCAGCAGTCACCTGGACCGGAGGGGCAATCAGCCCCAGCATTTT
CASSHLDRRGNQPQHF
>TRBV4-2|many|TRBD1|TRBJ2-7
TGTGCCAGCAGCCAAGATCTACCGACAGGGGGAATCTACGAGCAGTACTTC
CASSQDLPTGGIYEQYF
>TRBV7-9|many|.|TRBJ1-1
TGTGCCAGCAGCTTCAGGGTTATGAACACTGAAGCTTTCTTT
CASSFRVMNTEAFF
>TRBV6-6|many|.|TRBJ1-1
TGTGCCAGCACAAGGGGTTCCCCTGAAGCTTTCTTT
CASTRGSPEAFF
>TRBV27|medium-sized|.|TRBJ2-7
TGTGCCAGCAGTTTGGGCGGCGTCTACGAGCAGTACTTC
CASSLGGVYEQYF
>TRBV7-9|many|.|TRBJ1-1
TGTGCCAGCAGCTTTCTATCCAGGGCCACTGAAGCTTTCTTT
CASSFLSRATEAFF